Shown below are 17 T cell receptor beta chains from a single sample sequenced in a study of blood T cell repertoires in COVID-19. Assay: immunoSEQ multiplex PCR; the TCRdb copy retains only in-frame clones and omits some. The data show around 61,000 clones, about 90% seen once. Sequencing was done on a sample of peripheral blood. These receptors all stem from a man aged 60 to 75 with acute or convalescent COVID-19.

The chain uses TRBV5-1 and TRBJ1-2; tentatively, D is TRBD1 (5 bases). V was cut by 4 bases and J by 2 bases, with 27 bases left in between. Per the germline V gene, CDR1 is SGHRS and CDR2 is YFSETQ. CDR3 length: 19 amino acids. The CDR3 DNA is TGCGCCAGCAGCCTTAATGCCCGGGGGACTCCAGGGCACAACTATGGCTACACCTTC. It translates to CASSLNARGTPGHNYGYTF. Full variable domain (rest looked up from reference TRBV5-1 and TRBJ1-2): KAGVTQTPRYLIKTRGQQVTLSCSPISGHRSVSWYQQTPGQGLQFLFEYFSETQRNKGNFPGRFSGRQFSNSRSEMNVSTLELGDSALYLCASSLNARGTPGHNYGYTFGSGTRLTVV.

This clone was recorded only once. This rearrangement joins TRBV3-1 (or the pseudogene TRBV3-2) to TRBJ1-1; D is undetermined. The germline CDR1 and CDR2 sequences are LGHDT and YNNKEL (reference sequence). The CDR3 is made up of 14 amino acids. V gave up 4 bases and J gave up 4 bases, with 13 bases separating them. The CDR3 region has the DNA TGTGCCAGCAGCCCTAGGGAGCCCGGCACTGAAGCTTTCTTT. Amino acid sequence: CASSPREPGTEAFF.

This sequence joins TRBV5-1 and TRBJ2-3, with D tentatively TRBD2 (5 bases). In germline, CDR1 is SGHRS, CDR2 YFSETQ. The CDR3 extends over 14 amino acids. The V end was cut by 4 bases, the J end by 6 bases, with 15 bases between. The chain's CDR3 is CASSLASSGDTQYF. As DNA, the CDR3 is TGCGCCAGCAGCCTAGCATCCAGTGGGGATACGCAGTATTTT.

This chain connects TRBV5-1 to TRBJ2-7; the D gene is possibly TRBD1 (6 bases). The CDR3 runs 15 residues. Germline V lookup: CDR1 SGHRS, CDR2 YFSETQ. The germline V and J ends were trimmed by 5 bases and 4 bases, with 19 bases remaining between them. The CDR3 nucleotides are TGCGCCAGCAGTTCCCCGACAGGTAAAGTGTACGAGCAGTACTTC. It is translated as CASSSPTGKVYEQYF.

The rearrangement uses TRBV10-3 and TRBJ1-5; the match to TRBD1 covers 9 bases. V shed 10 bases, J shed 3 bases, and the junction held 7 bases outside the gene matches. Germline loops: CDR1 ENHRY, CDR2 SYGVKD. The CDR3 is made up of 14 amino acids. This CDR3 reads CATQTGGNNQPQHF. The CDR3 DNA follows: TGTGCCACCCAGACAGGGGGTAACAATCAGCCCCAGCATTTT.

This rearrangement joins TRBV19 to TRBJ2-1; tentative D call: TRBD1 (6 bases). The V end was cut by 8 bases, the J end by 4 bases, with 18 bases between. This CDR3 comprises 15 residues. Germline V gives CDR1 LNHDA, CDR2 SQIVND (reference sequence). The CDR3 loop is CASRTQGRNYNEQFF. The CDR3 coding sequence is TGTGCCAGTCGAACTCAGGGGCGCAATTACAATGAGCAGTTCTTC.

The chain is built from TRBV7-3 and TRBJ2-3, with TRBD2 matching 10 bases. The length of the CDR3 is 16 residues. Losses at the gene ends were 5 bases for V and 7 bases for J; bases not matched to a gene: 12. Germline CDR1 reads SGHTA; CDR2 reads FQGTGA. DNA of the CDR3: TGTGCCAGCAGCGGAACTAGCGGGGAGACGAGTAATACGCAGTATTTT. It translates to CASSGTSGETSNTQYF.

This chain connects TRBV12-5 to TRBJ1-1; perhaps TRBD1 as D (5 bases). Germline-derived CDR1 and CDR2 are LGHNT and FRNRAP. CDR3 size: 12 residues. Trimming took 5 bases from V and 7 from J, leaving 11 bases between them. The CDR3 DNA sequence: TGTGCTAGTGGTCCAGGAGACAGTGAAGCTTTCTTT. The encoded protein is CASGPGDSEAFF.

V and J are TRBV6-4 and TRBJ1-4; perhaps TRBD1 as D (5 bases). The CDR3 is made up of 12 amino acids. The V gene's germline CDR1 is MRHNA and CDR2 SNTAGT. V lost 10 bases and J lost 4, with 10 bases in between. This CDR3 reads CANVGGNEKLFF. CDR3 coding DNA: TGTGCCAACGTGGGGGGTAATGAAAAACTGTTTTTT.

The chain is built from TRBV18 and TRBJ1-2; D possibly corresponds to TRBD1 (6 bases). Deletions cut 3 bases from V and 6 bases from J, with 11 bases between. Germline V gene sequence: CDR1 KGHSH, CDR2 LQKENI. The CDR3 has 13 amino acids. CDR3: CASSPDSRNGYTF. The CDR3 nucleotides read TGTGCCAGCTCACCGGACAGTCGGAATGGCTACACCTTC.

This chain links TRBV30 with TRBJ2-7; 7 positions agree with TRBD2. The V segment lost 0 bases and the J segment 6 bases; nucleotides outside the gene matches: 8. The CDR3 covers 14 residues. The germline V gene encodes CDR1 GTSNPN and CDR2 SVGIG (reference sequence). CDR3 sequence: CAWSVLRGVGEQYF. CDR3 DNA: TGTGCCTGGAGTGTCCTACGGGGGGTCGGCGAGCAGTACTTC.

J is TRBJ1-5 and V is TRBV28; D call uncertain. Germline V lookup: CDR1 MDHEN, CDR2 SYDVKM. The CDR3 sequence is 14 residues long. The V end lost 2 bases, the J end lost 5 bases, and 10 bases lay between the germline ends. CDR3: CASSLIQDHQPQHF. CDR3 DNA: TGTGCCAGCAGTTTAATCCAGGATCATCAGCCCCAGCATTTT.

This chain uses TRBV10-3 with TRBJ1-1; tentatively, D is TRBD1 (5 bases). Germline CDR1 ENHRY, CDR2 SYGVKD. V shed 0 bases and J shed 4 bases, with 12 bases lying between them. This CDR3 has 15 amino acids. In DNA, the CDR3 is TGTGCCATCAGTGAGTCGGGGGGAGACGGCACTGAAGCTTTCTTT. The encoded protein is CAISESGGDGTEAFF.

This sequence joins TRBV4-1 and TRBJ1-1; tentative D call: TRBD1 (6 bases). This CDR3 contains 17 residues. Germline lookup yields CDR1 MGHRA and CDR2 YSYEKL. Trimming left V 3 bases short and J 0 bases short, with 17 bases between. The CDR3 protein is CASSQSGGAAMNTEAFF. The CDR3 DNA follows: TGCGCCAGCAGCCAGTCTGGGGGCGCCGCAATGAACACTGAAGCTTTCTTT.

This sequence joins TRBV20-1 and TRBJ1-1; D possibly corresponds to TRBD1 (5 bases). There are 11 residues in the CDR3. The germline V and J ends were trimmed by 8 bases and 8 bases, with 15 bases remaining between them. The germline CDR1 and CDR2 sequences are DFQATT and SNEGSKA (reference sequence). CDR3 DNA sequence: TGCAGTTCCTCCAGACAGATCGAAGCTTTCTTT. This sequence encodes CSSSRQIEAFF.

The V and J genes are TRBV6-5 and TRBJ1-1; 7 nucleotides align to TRBD1. The junction had 7 bases not matched to a gene; V was cut back by 6 bases and J by 0 bases. The CDR3 has 15 residues. The germline V gene has CDR1 MNHEY and CDR2 SVGAGI. The CDR3 protein is CASRTLRGVNTEAFF. The CDR3 DNA is TGTGCCAGCAGAACGCTCAGGGGGGTGAACACTGAAGCTTTCTTT.

The chain has TRBV2 and TRBJ2-7, with 7 bases lining up with TRBD1. The CDR3 is 14 amino acids. CDR1 is SNHLY, CDR2 FYNNEI, per germline. V lost 5 bases and J lost 0; bases outside the gene matches: 4. CDR3: CASSPGQPSYEQYF. DNA for the CDR3: TGTGCCAGCAGTCCGGGACAGCCCTCCTACGAGCAGTACTTC.